This TCR beta chain was sequenced during a study of multiple sclerosis patients with progressive multifocal leukoencephalopathy. Study results and caveats: Preferential TRBV-TRBJ pairings or common gene usage were not detected at PML. PML-onset expanded TRB clones were detectable before and during natalizumab therapy. Less diverse TRB repertoires were suggested in most PML patients.

Time point described: roughly 12 months of natalizumab therapy. The control group, sampled over time, had multiple sclerosis, received natalizumab and did not develop PML. Concerning this clone: Its cognate antigen is unknown.

The ends lost 3 bases at V and 4 bases at J; junction bases unmatched: 14. Germline CDR1 and CDR2: SEHNR and FQNEAQ (reference sequence). The CDR3 sequence is 17 residues long. Only in-frame clones appear in the TCRdb table, and some are missing; sequencing was by immunoSEQ multiplex PCR. Of about 30,000 clones listed, around 87% are singletons. This clonotype originated in a human donor with multiple sclerosis. V gene TRBV7-9 combines with J gene TRBJ2-5; 7 nucleotides match TRBD1. Material: PBMCs, obtained from a patient treated with natalizumab. CDR3 loop: CASSFYLGQSSLETQYF. DNA for the CDR3: TGTGCCAGCAGCTTCTACCTGGGACAGTCCTCTCTAGAGACCCAGTACTTC.